Listed here are 27 T cell receptor beta chains from one sample, sequenced in a study of patients and donors after allogeneic stem cell transplantation. Via MiXCR, TCRdb re-called the RT-PCR reads, giving one row per CDR3 protein. The table lists approximately 410,000 distinct CDR3 sequences, roughly 16% of them singletons. Sequencing was performed on blood, either unsorted or a sorted T cell fraction (not recorded which). The receptor set was obtained from a human donor who was either an allogeneic HSCT recipient or a stem cell or donor lymphocyte infusion donor (not recorded which). It is not recorded whose cells these are; they may come from a transplant donor.

The chain combines TRBV11-2 with TRBJ2-7, with D uncertain. V was shortened by 0 bases and J by 3 bases, with 9 bases between the two germline ends. The germline gives CDR1 SGHAT, CDR2 FQNNGV. This CDR3 has 14 amino acids. CDR3 in DNA: TGTGCCAGCAGCTTAGATTCGCCAGTCTACGAGCAGTACTTC. The encoded protein is CASSLDSPVYEQYF. Variable domain in full (rest from reference TRBV11-2 and TRBJ2-7): EAGVAQSPRYKIIEKRQSVAFWCNPISGHATLYWYQQILGQGPKLLIQFQNNGVVDDSQLPKDRFSAERLKGVDSTLKIQPAKLEDSAVYLCASSLDSPVYEQYFGPGTRLTVT.

This clonotype was seen a few times. V is TRBV7-8 and J is TRBJ2-1; maybe TRBD2 (6 bases). The V and J ends lost 2 bases and 7 bases respectively, with 15 bases between them. Germline V lookup: CDR1 SGHVS, CDR2 FQNEAQ. The CDR3 is made up of 15 amino acids. CDR3 amino acids: CASSLISGYRNEQFF. CDR3 nucleotides: TGTGCCAGCAGCTTAATTAGCGGTTATAGAAATGAGCAGTTCTTC. The entire variable domain, with the rest obtained from reference TRBV7-8 and TRBJ2-1, is as follows: GAGVSQSPRYKVAKRGQDVALRCDPISGHVSLFWYQQALGQGPEFLTYFQNEAQLDKSGLPSDRFFAERPEGSVSTLKIQRTQQEDSAVYLCASSLISGYRNEQFFGPGTRLTVL.

J is TRBJ2-7 and V is TRBV19; 12 bases map to TRBD1. This CDR3 is built from 16 residues. Trimming took 5 bases from V and 6 from J; bases not matched to a gene: 11. The V gene's germline CDR1 is LNHDA and CDR2 SQIVND (reference sequence). DNA of the CDR3: TGTGCCAGTAGTTCAGCTCCCGGGACAGGGGGCTCCGAGCAGTACTTC. Translation gives CASSSAPGTGGSEQYF.

J is TRBJ1-1 and V is TRBV6-5; perhaps TRBD1 as D (5 bases). Trimming took 6 bases from V and 9 from J, leaving 14 bases between them. The length of the CDR3 is 12 residues. Germline V gene lookup returns CDR1 MNHEY and CDR2 SVGAGI. CDR3 bases: TGTGCCAGCAGGGTCCTAGAGGGGAAAGCTTTCTTT. Protein sequence: CASRVLEGKAFF.

This clonotype was found many times. The gene calls are TRBV4-3 and TRBJ2-2; 12 bases are shared with TRBD2. Germline loops: CDR1 LGHNA, CDR2 YSLEER. The CDR3 is made up of 15 amino acids. The J segment lost 6 bases and the V segment lost 5 bases, leaving 4 bases of the junction unmatched. CDR3 in DNA: TGCGCCAGCAGCACCCTAGCGGGGGGGCCCGGGGAGCTGTTTTTT. Its translation is CASSTLAGGPGELFF.

The J gene is TRBJ2-1, the V gene TRBV19; 8 nucleotides agree with TRBD1. This CDR3 is built from 15 residues. Per the germline V gene, CDR1 is LNHDA and CDR2 is SQIVND (reference sequence). With V trimmed by 4 bases and J by 0 bases, 2 bases remained unmatched. The CDR3 sequence is CASSNRGFSYNEQFF. The DNA of the CDR3 is TGTGCCAGTAGTAACAGGGGGTTCTCCTACAATGAGCAGTTCTTC. Supplemented by reference TRBV19 and TRBJ2-1, the full variable domain reads DGGITQSPKYLFRKEGQNVTLSCEQNLNHDAMYWYRQDPGQGLRLIYYSQIVNDFQKGDIAEGYSVSREKKESFPLTVTSAQKNPTAFYLCASSNRGFSYNEQFFGPGTRLTVL.

In this sample, this clonotype turned up a few times. The V call is TRBV4-1, the J call TRBJ1-1; tentatively, D is TRBD1 (6 bases). This CDR3 comprises 16 residues. Trimming shortened V by 1 base and J by 1 base, and 13 bases separated the two germline ends. From germline, CDR1 is MGHRA and CDR2 YSYEKL. The CDR3 loop reads CASSQGVIRGNTEAFF. The CDR3 DNA follows: TGCGCCAGCAGCCAAGGTGTTATCAGGGGGAACACTGAAGCTTTCTTT.

The chain joins TRBV7-8 to TRBJ2-5; TRBD2 aligns across 10 bases. The V and J ends lost 2 bases and 5 bases, in that order; junction bases with no gene match: 17. Germline-derived CDR1 and CDR2 are SGHVS and FQNEAQ. This CDR3 comprises 19 residues. CDR3 coding DNA: TGTGCCAGCAGCTTAATACAAAGCGGGGGGGGGTCGTTTCGGGAGACCCAGTACTTC. It is translated as CASSLIQSGGGSFRETQYF. Looking up the rest from reference TRBV7-8 and TRBJ2-5 gives the full variable domain: GAGVSQSPRYKVAKRGQDVALRCDPISGHVSLFWYQQALGQGPEFLTYFQNEAQLDKSGLPSDRFFAERPEGSVSTLKIQRTQQEDSAVYLCASSLIQSGGGSFRETQYFGPGTRLLVL.

This clonotype was observed a few times. The chain links TRBV20-1 to TRBJ2-5; the D is unclear. CDR1 DFQATT and CDR2 SNEGSKA come from the germline V gene (reference sequence). This CDR3 comprises 10 residues. Deletions cut 4 bases from V and 8 bases from J, with 8 bases between. Here the CDR3 reads CSATGPTQYF. As DNA, the CDR3 is TGCAGTGCTACGGGCCCAACCCAGTACTTC.

This clonotype was counted a few times. This chain connects TRBV5-1 to TRBJ2-1, with 10 bases matching TRBD2. V lost 0 bases to trimming and J lost 7 bases; unmatched junction nucleotides: 4. Germline V CDR1 and CDR2: SGHRS, YFSETQ. This CDR3 has 15 residues. The chain's CDR3 is CASSLDLAGVNEQFF. CDR3 in DNA: TGCGCCAGCAGCTTGGACCTAGCGGGAGTAAATGAGCAGTTCTTC.

This clonotype has only a few counts. V usage is TRBV5-4 and J usage is TRBJ1-2, with D perhaps TRBD1 (5 bases). The CDR3 runs 14 residues. Germline V gene lookup returns CDR1 SGHNT and CDR2 YYREEE (reference sequence). V dropped 4 bases and J dropped 4 bases, with 14 bases sitting between them. CDR3 DNA: TGTGCCAGCAGCGCGGACACTGGTGGCTATGGCTACACCTTC. Protein product: CASSADTGGYGYTF.

This clonotype was observed many times. V and J are TRBV12-3 or TRBV12-4 and TRBJ1-1; 7 positions match TRBD1. Germline trimming cut 1 base from V and 3 bases from J; bases unmatched to any gene: 2. The CDR3 length is 14 residues. The CDR3, as DNA: TGTGCCAGCAGTTTAGGCACAGGGGACACTGAAGCTTTCTTT. Its protein product is CASSLGTGDTEAFF.

This clonotype was counted between two and nine times. The gene calls are TRBV3-1 and TRBJ1-4; D is unresolved. The V end lost 1 base, the J end lost 4 bases, and 25 bases lay between the germline ends. Per germline, CDR1 LGHDT and CDR2 YNNKEL (reference sequence). The CDR3 extends over 20 amino acids. As DNA, the CDR3 is TGTGCCAGCAGCCAAGTTCGGGCTTTTGGATTGTGGCAGATTAATGAAAAACTGTTTTTT. Encoded protein: CASSQVRAFGLWQINEKLFF.

This clonotype was seen at least ten times. The rearrangement uses TRBV12-3 or TRBV12-4 and TRBJ1-6; TRBD1 might be the D (5 bases). Trimming stripped 2 bases from V and 9 bases from J, with 14 bases between. The CDR3 consists of 15 residues. CDR3 nucleotides: TGTGCCAGCAGTTTAATGGCAGGGCGGAGTTCACCCCTCCACTTT. This encodes CASSLMAGRSSPLHF.

This clonotype was seen a few times. The CDR3 DNA reads as TGTGCCAGCAGCGAACAGTTGGGAACTGAAGCTTTCTTT. Translated, it gives CASSEQLGTEAFF. The chain carries TRBV7-7 and TRBJ1-1; D gene unclear. Germline-derived CDR1 and CDR2 are SSHAT and FNYEAQ (reference sequence). The germline V and J ends were trimmed by 5 bases and 5 bases, with 12 bases remaining between them. This CDR3 comprises 13 residues.

The chain has TRBV7-6 and TRBJ2-7; 9 bases line up with TRBD1. CDR1 SGHVS and CDR2 FNYEAQ come from the germline V gene. There are 13 residues in the CDR3. With 4 bases clipped from V and 6 bases from J, the junction kept 4 bases outside the gene matches. Here the CDR3 DNA reads TGTGCCAGCAGCTCGAGACAGGGGGTCGAGCAGTACTTC. Translated, it gives CASSSRQGVEQYF.

There are a few counts of this clonotype. The V gene is TRBV24-1, the J gene TRBJ1-1; 10 bases map to TRBD1. Germline CDR1 reads KGHDR; CDR2 reads SFDVKD. The V gene end was trimmed by 0 bases and the J gene end by 3 bases; junction bases not matched to a gene: 9. CDR3 length equals 18 residues. The CDR3 region is CATSDLGTGEEADTEAFF. The CDR3 coding sequence is TGTGCCACCAGTGATTTGGGGACAGGGGAGGAAGCGGACACTGAAGCTTTCTTT.

This chain connects TRBV5-1 to TRBJ1-6; 7 bases line up with TRBD1. The CDR3 contains 15 residues. V shed 1 base, J shed 5 bases, and the junction held 3 bases outside the gene matches. Per the germline V gene, CDR1 is SGHRS and CDR2 is YFSETQ. CDR3 residues: CASSLLGQNNSPLHF. CDR3 sequence (DNA): TGCGCCAGCAGCTTGTTGGGACAGAATAATTCACCCCTCCACTTT.

There are a few counts of this clonotype. The chain links TRBV5-1 to TRBJ1-6; 10 nucleotides match TRBD1. CDR1 is SGHRS and CDR2 is YFSETQ in the germline V gene. V lost 4 bases and J lost 7; bases outside the gene matches: 5. This CDR3 comprises 15 residues. In DNA form, the CDR3 reads TGCGCCAGCAGCACTGGACAGGGGGGCAATTCACCCCTCCACTTT. Translated: CASSTGQGGNSPLHF.

The chain is built from TRBV20-1 and TRBJ1-2, with 9 nucleotides matching TRBD1. CDR3 length equals 14 residues. V dropped 6 bases and J dropped 3; count of bases not matched to a gene: 8. CDR1 and CDR2 from the germline V gene are DFQATT and SNEGSKA (reference sequence). CDR3 sequence reads: CSASRDRGYYGYTF. CDR3 nucleotides: TGCAGTGCCTCCCGAGACAGGGGGTACTATGGCTACACCTTC.

The J gene is TRBJ1-3, the V gene TRBV12-3 or TRBV12-4; TRBD1 might be the D (6 bases). The CDR3 is made up of 13 amino acids. V lost 6 bases to trimming and J lost 2 bases, with 8 bases between them. CDR3 amino acids: CASRDRTGNTIYF. The CDR3 bases are TGTGCCAGCAGAGACAGGACTGGAAACACCATATATTTT.

Remarks on this clonotype: A junction boundary mismatches the germline segment, possibly from a read error. The V call is TRBV30, the J call TRBJ2-1; TRBD2 matches 7 bases. CDR1 GTSNPN and CDR2 SVGIG come from the germline V gene (reference sequence). This CDR3 has 10 residues. In nucleotides, the CDR3 is TGTGCCGGGAGGGGCTATGAGCAGTTCTTC. This gives the protein CAGRGYEQFF.

This clonotype turned up a few times. This chain links TRBV20-1 with TRBJ2-7; 11 bases map to TRBD2. Germline values: CDR1 DFQATT, CDR2 SNEGSKA (reference sequence). The CDR3 has 15 residues. The CDR3 DNA reads as TGCAGCGGGTCCCCGGGACTAGCGGTTCCCTACGAGCAGTACTTC. Its protein product is CSGSPGLAVPYEQYF.

There are a few counts of this clonotype. The chain has TRBV5-6 and TRBJ1-2; TRBD1 matches at 8 bases. The germline V gene has CDR1 SGHDT and CDR2 YYEEEE. This CDR3 spans 15 amino acids. After removal of 3 bases from V and 6 bases from J, the junction contained 10 bases not matched to a gene. CDR3 bases: TGTGCCAGCAGCTGGGGCCCTACAGGGGGGAATGGCTACACCTTC. Residues: CASSWGPTGGNGYTF.

This rearrangement joins TRBV11-2 to TRBJ2-7; 11 bases line up with TRBD2. The ends lost 8 bases at V and 2 bases at J; junction bases unmatched: 5. The CDR3 loop spans 14 amino acids. The germline V gene encodes CDR1 SGHAT and CDR2 FQNNGV. CDR3 residues: CASRRLAGPYEQYF. CDR3 coding DNA: TGTGCCAGCCGAAGACTAGCGGGACCCTACGAGCAGTACTTC.

V is TRBV7-9 and J is TRBJ1-2; D is ambiguous. V lost 2 bases and J 0 bases, leaving 13 bases between the germline ends. The CDR3 contains 16 residues. From germline, CDR1 is SEHNR and CDR2 FQNEAQ (reference sequence). The CDR3 DNA sequence: TGTGCCAGCAGCTTACTCGTGACAACTGCTAACTATGGCTACACCTTC. Translating it yields CASSLLVTTANYGYTF.

This clonotype was seen a few times. The V and J genes are TRBV20-1 and TRBJ1-2, with no clear D. Germline V lookup: CDR1 DFQATT, CDR2 SNEGSKA (reference sequence). The length of the CDR3 is 13 residues. Trimming pared 6 bases from V and 4 bases from J, leaving 15 bases between. CDR3 residues: CSATSLRLYGYTF. DNA of the CDR3: TGCAGTGCCACCTCCCTCCGTCTCTATGGCTACACCTTC.